A selection of T cell receptor beta chains follows, all from one sample in a study of blood T cells in healthy people across ages. TCRdb reprocessed the 5' RACE reads with MiXCR, giving one entry per CDR3 protein. The sample includes roughly 1,500,000 distinct CDR3 sequences, about 35% seen only once; the top ten take over 9%. Sequenced material: blood. These receptors came from a woman aged 30 to 39 in good health. CDR3s include the opening cysteine and the closing phenylalanine or tryptophan. The D gene is left open where the match is weak. Part of the rows lack a size; the others show once, few, many or a class for expanded clones.

clone_size	j_call	v_call	d_call	cdr3_aa	cdr3_nt
-	TRBJ2-5	TRBV18	-	CASSPLQAPQETQYF	TGTGCCAGCTCACCCCTCCAGGCACCACAAGAGACCCAGTACTTC
-	TRBJ2-5	TRBV5-1	TRBD1	CASSYLCRGRETQYF	TGCGCCAGCAGCTACCTATGCAGGGGGCGAGAGACCCAGTACTTC
few	TRBJ1-6	TRBV10-3	TRBD1	CAISENGQGTSPLHF	TGTGCCATCAGTGAGAACGGACAGGGAACTTCACCCCTCCACTTT
-	TRBJ1-1	TRBV6-1	-	CASSEREGGRLKSEAFF	TGTGCCAGCAGTGAAAGGGAGGGTGGGAGGTTGAAGTCTGAAGCTTTCTTT
-	TRBJ2-3	TRBV7-3	-	CASSLIGLAADTQYF	TGTGCCAGCAGCTTAATTGGGCTAGCTGCAGATACGCAGTATTTT
many	TRBJ2-3	TRBV5-1	-	CASSRTVTDTQYF	TGCGCCAGCAGCCGGACGGTCACAGATACGCAGTATTTT
few	TRBJ2-1	TRBV5-1	-	CASSLVQSGISRDNEQFF	TGCGCCAGCAGCTTGGTCCAATCAGGGATATCTAGGGACAATGAGCAGTTCTTC
-	TRBJ2-7	TRBV30	TRBD2	CAWGLASYEQYF	TGTGCCTGGGGACTAGCCTCCTACGAGCAGTACTTC
-	TRBJ1-2	TRBV12-3/TRBV12-4	-	CTSSAGDGYTF	TGTACCAGCAGTGCGGGAGATGGCTACACCTTC
-	TRBJ2-1	TRBV6-1	-	CASSEVSGRGWFF	TGTGCCAGCAGTGAAGTGTCAGGGCGGGGATGGTTCTTC
-	TRBJ2-3	TRBV6-1	-	CASTPEGQVISDTQYF	TGTGCCAGCACCCCCGAAGGGCAGGTCATATCAGATACGCAGTATTTT
-	TRBJ2-7	TRBV27	-	CASSLGRAFRYEQYF	TGTGCCAGCAGTTTAGGGCGCGCCTTTCGCTACGAGCAGTACTTC
few	TRBJ2-5	TRBV18	-	CASSPSRGIQETQYF	TGTGCCAGCTCACCAAGCAGGGGCATCCAAGAGACCCAGTACTTC
-	TRBJ1-6	TRBV6-1	-	CASSLQAREDSPLHF	TGTGCCAGCAGTCTACAGGCAAGGGAGGATTCACCCCTCCACTTT
-	TRBJ2-1	TRBV20-1	TRBD2	CSARDQLAFVGNGQFF	TGCAGTGCTAGGGACCAACTAGCGTTTGTGGGCAATGGGCAGTTCTTC
few	TRBJ2-1	TRBV20-1	TRBD2	CSAIREGLWNNEQFF	TGCAGTGCTATCCGGGAGGGATTATGGAACAATGAGCAGTTCTTC
-	TRBJ1-1	TRBV10-3	-	CAIRRRDDAEAFF	TGTGCCATCAGACGCAGGGACGACGCTGAAGCTTTCTTT
-	TRBJ2-7	TRBV7-9	-	CASSRSLGEQYF	TGTGCCAGCAGCCGAAGCCTGGGAGAGCAGTACTTC
-	TRBJ2-7	TRBV6-6	TRBD2	CASSYSRASGNYEQYF	TGTGCCAGCAGTTACTCGAGGGCTAGCGGGAACTACGAGCAGTACTTC
-	TRBJ1-2	TRBV14	TRBD1	CASSRGGGTCGYTF	TGTGCCAGCAGTCGCGGAGGGGGCACCTGTGGCTACACCTTC
many	TRBJ1-2	TRBV29-1	-	CSVAVGAPYSYTF	TGCAGCGTGGCCGTCGGGGCCCCATATAGCTACACCTTC
-	TRBJ2-7	TRBV28	TRBD2	CASLASGVMDEQYF	TGTGCCAGCTTGGCTAGCGGGGTGATGGACGAGCAGTACTTC
few	TRBJ1-1	TRBV3-1	TRBD1	CASSQGQGAGAFF	TGTGCCAGCAGCCAAGGGCAGGGGGCAGGAGCTTTCTTT
few	TRBJ2-5	TRBV20-1	TRBD2	CSAFTSGGTQETQYF	TGCAGTGCCTTCACTAGCGGGGGGACCCAAGAGACCCAGTACTTC
-	TRBJ1-1	TRBV27	-	CASSSGAGTEAFF	TGTGCCAGCAGTTCAGGGGCCGGCACTGAAGCTTTCTTT
-	TRBJ1-5	TRBV6-6	-	CASSYGGGVDQPQHF	TGTGCCAGCAGTTACGGTGGGGGAGTGGATCAGCCCCAGCATTTT
many	TRBJ1-2	TRBV6-6	-	CASSYSSPGSYGYTF	TGTGCCAGCAGTTACTCGTCTCCGGGCTCCTATGGCTACACCTTC
few	TRBJ1-2	TRBV10-3	TRBD1	CAIRDQGDYGYTF	TGTGCCATCAGAGACCAGGGGGACTATGGCTACACCTTC
-	TRBJ2-7	TRBV7-9	TRBD1	CASNRPDREPEQYF	TGTGCCAGCAACCGCCCGGACAGGGAACCCGAGCAGTACTTC
-	TRBJ1-1	TRBV21-1	-	CASSKGQGDMNTEAFF	TGTGCCAGCAGCAAGGGACAGGGGGATATGAACACTGAAGCTTTCTTT
-	TRBJ2-7	TRBV5-1	TRBD1	CASSLDRDRGGDEQYF	TGCGCCAGCAGCTTGGATCGGGACAGGGGAGGGGACGAGCAGTACTTC
-	TRBJ1-5	TRBV12-3/TRBV12-4	-	CASSFSRGGNQPQHF	TGTGCCAGCAGTTTTAGCAGGGGTGGCAATCAGCCCCAGCATTTT
once	TRBJ1-2	TRBV7-9	-	CASSLAGTGYGHTF	TGTGCCAGCAGCTTAGCCGGGACGGGCTATGGCCACACCTTC
few	TRBJ2-1	TRBV27	-	CASRKERGEQFF	TGTGCCAGCAGAAAGGAACGTGGTGAGCAGTTCTTC
few	TRBJ2-5	TRBV27	-	CASRQGGRFQETQYF	TGTGCCAGCAGACAGGGAGGGAGGTTCCAAGAGACCCAGTACTTC
-	TRBJ2-7	TRBV20-1	-	CSARDQEIYEQYF	TGCAGTGCTAGAGATCAAGAAATCTACGAGCAGTACTTC
-	TRBJ2-7	TRBV7-8	TRBD1	CASRPTGGGYEQYF	TGTGCCAGCAGGCCCACAGGGGGCGGGTACGAGCAGTACTTC
-	TRBJ2-7	TRBV4-1	TRBD1	CTSSQDPGQGNEQYF	TGCACCAGCAGCCAAGACCCCGGACAGGGCAACGAGCAGTACTTC
few	TRBJ2-7	TRBV28	-	CASLKRGGTYEQYF	TGTGCCAGCCTGAAGAGAGGGGGAACCTACGAGCAGTACTTC
-	TRBJ1-2	TRBV6-5	-	CASSYLGSSTSGYTF	TGTGCCAGCAGTTACTTAGGGAGCTCGACTAGCGGCTACACCTTC
many	TRBJ1-5	TRBV28	TRBD1	CASSQGGQGNQPQHF	TGTGCCAGCAGTCAGGGGGGACAGGGCAATCAGCCCCAGCATTTT
-	TRBJ2-6	TRBV3-1	-	CASSQERKEAGANVLTF	TGTGCCAGCAGCCAAGAAAGGAAAGAGGCTGGGGCCAACGTCCTGACTTTC
-	TRBJ2-5	TRBV2	TRBD2	CATGLARGETQYF	TGTGCCACCGGACTAGCGAGGGGAGAGACCCAGTACTTC
-	TRBJ1-1	TRBV27	-	CASSFSDNMNTEAFF	TGTGCCAGCAGTTTCAGTGACAACATGAACACTGAAGCTTTCTTT
few	TRBJ1-5	TRBV20-1	-	CSARDDGLRTSNQPQHF	TGCAGTGCTAGAGACGACGGCTTGAGGACGAGCAATCAGCCCCAGCATTTT
few	TRBJ1-2	TRBV2	-	CATSGQRSYGYTF	TGTGCCACCAGCGGTCAGAGAAGCTATGGCTACACCTTC
-	TRBJ2-7	TRBV28	-	CASSLPEASHEQYF	TGTGCCAGCAGTCTTCCAGAGGCTTCCCACGAGCAGTACTTC
many	TRBJ2-7	TRBV20-1	TRBD2	CSARGVAGLTSYEQYF	TGCAGTGCTAGAGGAGTAGCGGGACTTACCTCCTACGAGCAGTACTTC
-	TRBJ2-7	TRBV7-3	-	CASSLSAGNYEQYF	TGTGCCAGCAGCCTCAGCGCAGGGAATTACGAGCAGTACTTC
-	TRBJ1-2	TRBV5-1	TRBD1	CASSVGDRGPYGYTF	TGCGCCAGCAGCGTGGGGGACAGGGGGCCCTATGGCTACACCTTC
few	TRBJ2-7	TRBV6-6	-	CASSYGRKAMNFYEQYF	TGTGCCAGCAGTTACGGGAGGAAGGCAATGAATTTCTACGAGCAGTACTTC
-	TRBJ2-1	TRBV7-2	TRBD2	CASMPTSGRTSEQFF	TGTGCCAGCATGCCGACTAGCGGGAGGACGAGTGAGCAGTTCTTC